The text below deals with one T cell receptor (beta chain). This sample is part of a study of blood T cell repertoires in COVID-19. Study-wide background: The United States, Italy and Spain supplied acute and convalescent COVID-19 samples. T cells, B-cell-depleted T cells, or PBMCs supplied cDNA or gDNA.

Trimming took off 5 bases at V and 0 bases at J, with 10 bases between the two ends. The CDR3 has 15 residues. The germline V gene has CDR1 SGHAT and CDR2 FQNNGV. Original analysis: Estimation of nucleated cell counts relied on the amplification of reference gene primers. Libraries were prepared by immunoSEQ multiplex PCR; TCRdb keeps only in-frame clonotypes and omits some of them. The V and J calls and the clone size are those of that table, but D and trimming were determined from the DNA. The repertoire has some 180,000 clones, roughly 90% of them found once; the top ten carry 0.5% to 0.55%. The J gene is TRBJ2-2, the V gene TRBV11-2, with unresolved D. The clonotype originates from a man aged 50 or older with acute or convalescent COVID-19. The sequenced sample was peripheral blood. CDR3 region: CASSIGLANTGELFF. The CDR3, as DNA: TGTGCCAGCAGCATAGGGCTAGCGAACACCGGGGAGCTGTTTTTT.